This T cell receptor beta chain appears in the sequencing data of a study of CD8+ T cells in alopecia areata. The CDR3 contains 12 residues. Germline assignment: CDR1 LGHDT and CDR2 YNNKQL (reference sequence). The ends were cut back, 5 bases at V and 3 bases at J, with 7 bases in the middle. In this sample, this clone turned up a few times. Gene and germline names: mouse. The read gets to within 4 residues of the CDR3 end, and the germline J gene fills in the rest. Cutaneous lymph nodes were pooled and cells sorted by CD4, CD8alpha, NKG2D, NKG2ACE and more. Extraction of RNA preceded its reverse transcription into cDNA, which served as the sequencing template. Produced via immunoSEQ multiplex PCR; TCRdb's table is partial and in-frame only. This sample carries more than 250,000 clones, none of them present only once.

Sequencing was done on a sample of CD4+ T cells sorted from a lymph node. This receptor was obtained from a C3H/HeJ mouse with alopecia areata. Mouse strain MHC haplotype: H2-k. The chain is built from TRBV4 and TRBJ1-2; D gene ambiguous. The DNA read from the CDR3 is TGTGCCAGCAGCCAGAGCGACTCC. Amino acids: CASSQSDS. The full CDR3 protein reads CASSQSDSDYTF. Full variable domain (missing parts from reference TRBV4 and TRBJ1-2): ETAVFQTPNYHVTQVGNEVSFNCKQTLGHDTMYWYKQDSKKLLKIMFSYNNKQLIVNETVPRRFSPQSSDKAHLNLRIKSVEPEDSAVYLCASSQSDSDYTFGSGTRLLVI.